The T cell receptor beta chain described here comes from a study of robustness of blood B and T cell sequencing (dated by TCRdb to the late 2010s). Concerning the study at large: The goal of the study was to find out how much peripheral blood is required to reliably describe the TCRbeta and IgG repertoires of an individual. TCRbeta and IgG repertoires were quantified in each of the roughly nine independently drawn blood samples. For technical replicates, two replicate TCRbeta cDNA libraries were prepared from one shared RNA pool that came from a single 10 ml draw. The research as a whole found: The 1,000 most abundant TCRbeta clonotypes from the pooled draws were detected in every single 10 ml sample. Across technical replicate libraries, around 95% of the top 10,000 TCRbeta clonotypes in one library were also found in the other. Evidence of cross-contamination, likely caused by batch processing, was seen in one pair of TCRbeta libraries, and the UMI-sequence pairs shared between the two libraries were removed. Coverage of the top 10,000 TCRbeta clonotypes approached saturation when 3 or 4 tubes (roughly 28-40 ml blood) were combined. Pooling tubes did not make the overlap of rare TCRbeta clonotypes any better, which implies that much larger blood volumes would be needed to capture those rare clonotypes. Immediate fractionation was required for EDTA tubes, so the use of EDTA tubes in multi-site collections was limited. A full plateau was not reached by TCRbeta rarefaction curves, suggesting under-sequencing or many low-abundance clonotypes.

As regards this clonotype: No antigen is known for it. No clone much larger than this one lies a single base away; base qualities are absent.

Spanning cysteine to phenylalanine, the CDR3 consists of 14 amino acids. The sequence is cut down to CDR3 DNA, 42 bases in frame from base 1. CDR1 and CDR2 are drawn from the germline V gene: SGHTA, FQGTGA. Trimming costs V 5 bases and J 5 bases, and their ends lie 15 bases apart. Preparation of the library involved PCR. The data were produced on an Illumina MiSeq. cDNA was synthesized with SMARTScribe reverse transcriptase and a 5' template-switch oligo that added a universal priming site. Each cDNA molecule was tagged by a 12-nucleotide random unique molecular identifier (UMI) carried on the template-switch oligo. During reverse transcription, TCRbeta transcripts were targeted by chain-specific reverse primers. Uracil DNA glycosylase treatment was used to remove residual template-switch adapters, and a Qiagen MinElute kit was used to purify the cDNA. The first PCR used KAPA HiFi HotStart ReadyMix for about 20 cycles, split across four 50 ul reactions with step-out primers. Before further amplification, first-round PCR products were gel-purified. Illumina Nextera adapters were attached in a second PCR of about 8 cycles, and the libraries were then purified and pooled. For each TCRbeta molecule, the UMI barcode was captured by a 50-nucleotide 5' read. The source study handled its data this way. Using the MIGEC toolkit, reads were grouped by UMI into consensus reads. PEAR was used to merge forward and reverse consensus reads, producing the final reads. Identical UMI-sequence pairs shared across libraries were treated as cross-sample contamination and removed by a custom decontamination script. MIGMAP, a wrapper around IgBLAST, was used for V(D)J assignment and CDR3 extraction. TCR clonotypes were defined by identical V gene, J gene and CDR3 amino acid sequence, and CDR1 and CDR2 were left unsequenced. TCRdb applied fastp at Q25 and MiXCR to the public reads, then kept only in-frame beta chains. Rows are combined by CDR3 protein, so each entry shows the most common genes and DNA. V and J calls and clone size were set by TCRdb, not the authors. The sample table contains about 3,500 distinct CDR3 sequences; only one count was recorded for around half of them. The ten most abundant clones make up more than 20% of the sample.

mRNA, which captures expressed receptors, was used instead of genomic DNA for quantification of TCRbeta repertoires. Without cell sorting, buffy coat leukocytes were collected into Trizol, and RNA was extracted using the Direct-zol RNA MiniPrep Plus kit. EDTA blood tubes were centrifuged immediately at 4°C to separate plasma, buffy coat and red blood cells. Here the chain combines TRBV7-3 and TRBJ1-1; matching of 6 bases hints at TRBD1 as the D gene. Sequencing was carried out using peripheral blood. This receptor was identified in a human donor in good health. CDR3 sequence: CASSIKGGRTEAFF. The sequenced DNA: TGTGCCAGCAGCATTAAGGGGGGGAGGACTGAAGCTTTCTTT. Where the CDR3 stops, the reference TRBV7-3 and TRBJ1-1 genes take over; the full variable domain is GAGVSQTPSNKVTEKGKYVELRCDPISGHTALYWYRQSLGQGPEFLIYFQGTGAADDSGLPNDRFFAVRPEGSVSTLKIQRTERGDSAVYLCASSIKGGRTEAFFGQGTRLTVV.